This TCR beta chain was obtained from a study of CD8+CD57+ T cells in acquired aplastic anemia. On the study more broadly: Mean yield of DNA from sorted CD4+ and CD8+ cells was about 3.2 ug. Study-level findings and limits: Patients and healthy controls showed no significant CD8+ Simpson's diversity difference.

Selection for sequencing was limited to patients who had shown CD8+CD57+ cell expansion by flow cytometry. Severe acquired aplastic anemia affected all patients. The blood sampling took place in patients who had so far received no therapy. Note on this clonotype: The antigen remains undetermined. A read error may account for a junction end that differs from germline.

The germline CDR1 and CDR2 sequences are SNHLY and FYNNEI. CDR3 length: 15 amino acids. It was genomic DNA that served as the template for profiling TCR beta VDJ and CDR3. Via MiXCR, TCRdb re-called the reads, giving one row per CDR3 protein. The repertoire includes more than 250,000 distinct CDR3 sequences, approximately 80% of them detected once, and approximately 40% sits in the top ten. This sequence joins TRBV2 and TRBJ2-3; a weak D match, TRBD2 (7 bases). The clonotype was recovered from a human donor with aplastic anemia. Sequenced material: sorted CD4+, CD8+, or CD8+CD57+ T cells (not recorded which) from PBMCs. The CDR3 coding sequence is TGTGCCAGCAGTGGGGTAGGGGGGGCGAATGCTAAGGAGTATTTC. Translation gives CASSGVGGANAKEYF. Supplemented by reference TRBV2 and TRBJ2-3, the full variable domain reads EPEVTQTPSHQVTQMGQEVILRCVPISNHLYFYWYRQILGQKVEFLVSFYNNEISEKSEIFDDQFSVERPDGSNFTLKIRSTKLEDSAMYFCASSGVGGANAKEYFGPGTRLTVL.